Sequencing of this T cell receptor (beta chain) was carried out in a study of blood T cell repertoires in COVID-19. In the study overall: Samples came from the United States, Italy and Spain, spanning acute and convalescent COVID-19. Sources were T cells, B-cell-depleted T cells, or PBMCs; the material itself was cDNA or gDNA.

The authors' processing: The authors estimated nucleated cell counts from reference gene primer amplification. Profiling relied on immunoSEQ multiplex PCR, and the TCRdb table lists in-frame clones only, not all of them. The V and J calls and the clone size are those of that table, but D and trimming were determined from the DNA. The sample carries about 370,000 clones, 80% to 90% recorded once. V lost 5 bases, J lost 8 bases, and 12 bases lay in between. The CDR3 is 12 residues long. The chain employs TRBV12-3 or TRBV12-4 and TRBJ1-2; D possibly corresponds to TRBD1 (6 bases). The sample taken for sequencing was peripheral blood. The source of this sequence is a woman aged 30 to 39 with COVID-19, enrolled during active disease. Written as DNA, the CDR3 is TGTGCCAGCAGTCGAACAGGGAAGGGCTACACCTTC. Translation: CASSRTGKGYTF.